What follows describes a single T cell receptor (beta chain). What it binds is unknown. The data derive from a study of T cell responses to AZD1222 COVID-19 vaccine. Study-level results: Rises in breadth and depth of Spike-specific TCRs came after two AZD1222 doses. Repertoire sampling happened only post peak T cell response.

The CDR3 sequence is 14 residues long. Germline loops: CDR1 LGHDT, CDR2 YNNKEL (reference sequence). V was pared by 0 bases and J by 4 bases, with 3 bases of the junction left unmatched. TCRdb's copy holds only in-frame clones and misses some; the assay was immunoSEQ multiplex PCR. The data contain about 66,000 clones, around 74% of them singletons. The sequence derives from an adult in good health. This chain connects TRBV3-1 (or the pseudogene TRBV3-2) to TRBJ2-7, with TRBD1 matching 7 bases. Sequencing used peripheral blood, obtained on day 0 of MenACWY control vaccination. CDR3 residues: CASSQDRGPYEQYF. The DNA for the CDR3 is TGTGCCAGCAGCCAAGATAGGGGGCCATACGAGCAGTACTTC.